What follows are 25 T cell receptor beta chains derived from one specimen sequenced in a study of cytomegalovirus exposure and HLA in healthy donors. Researchers ran the PCR with 60 Vbeta and 13 Jbeta primers. Generated by immunoSEQ multiplex PCR, the TCRdb table keeps only in-frame clones and is missing some. The data show 35,000 to 40,000 clones, roughly 81% seen once. Source material: PBMCs. The receptors shown here come from a man under 40 in good health and CMV-seronegative.

The chain carries TRBV27 and TRBJ2-5; 9 nucleotides align to TRBD2. Germline lookup yields CDR1 MNHEY and CDR2 SMNVEV (reference sequence). The junction had 6 bases not matched to a gene; V was cut back by 6 bases and J by 4 bases. The CDR3 totals 14 residues. The CDR3 DNA sequence: TGTGCCAGCAGCATTTTAGCGGGGGCAGAGACCCAGTACTTC. Encoded protein: CASSILAGAETQYF.

This clone appeared once. The genes are TRBV4-2 and TRBJ2-3, with 14 bases aligning to TRBD2. The length of the CDR3 is 20 residues. Germline V gene lookup returns CDR1 LGHNA and CDR2 YNFKEQ. With V trimmed by 3 bases and J by 2 bases, 13 bases remained unmatched. The CDR3 bases are TGTGCCAGCAGCCATCCCGGGACTAGCGGGAGATGGGGGAACACAGATACGCAGTATTTT. Amino acid sequence: CASSHPGTSGRWGNTDTQYF.

The chain couples TRBV9 to TRBJ2-7, with TRBD2 matching 9 bases. Germline loops: CDR1 SGDLS, CDR2 YYNGEE. The CDR3 consists of 15 residues. Trimming cost V 3 bases and J 4 bases; bases outside gene matches: 8. The CDR3 nucleotides read TGTGCCAGCAGCGCACTAGCGGGCTTGAGTTACGAGCAGTACTTC. Its protein is CASSALAGLSYEQYF.

The rearrangement links TRBV7-2 to TRBJ2-1; possibly TRBD2 for D (6 bases). The CDR3 has 15 amino acids. Looked up from germline, CDR1 is SGHTA and CDR2 is FQGNSA. The V end was cut by 3 bases, the J end by 0 bases, with 9 bases between. The CDR3 DNA sequence: TGTGCCAGCAGCTTGGGCGGGGCCTCCTACAATGAGCAGTTCTTC. Protein product: CASSLGGASYNEQFF.

The V and J genes are TRBV2 and TRBJ2-1, with 11 positions matching TRBD2. V was pared by 10 bases and J by 2 bases, with 13 bases of the junction left unmatched. Per the germline V gene, CDR1 is SNHLY and CDR2 is FYNNEI. The CDR3 runs 17 residues. The CDR3 nucleotides are TGTGCCATTCTCAGGGCTAGCGGGAGGATGACCTACAATGAGCAGTTCTTC. It is translated as CAILRASGRMTYNEQFF.

The rearrangement uses TRBV25-1 and TRBJ2-3; TRBD2 aligns across 9 bases. Trimming cost V 8 bases and J 2 bases; bases outside gene matches: 14. Germline V lookup: CDR1 MGHDK, CDR2 SYGVNS. There are 17 residues in the CDR3. Here the CDR3 reads CASGPWGAGGSTDTQYF. The DNA of the CDR3 is TGTGCCAGCGGCCCGTGGGGTGCGGGAGGGTCCACAGATACGCAGTATTTT.

The V and J genes are TRBV7-9 and TRBJ2-5; 10 nucleotides match TRBD1. The length of the CDR3 is 15 residues. V gave up 4 bases and J gave up 5 bases; unmatched junction bases: 7. The germline CDR1 and CDR2 sequences are SEHNR and FQNEAQ (reference sequence). The CDR3 DNA is TGTGCCAGCAGCTCCGGGACAGGGGAGGGGGAGACCCAGTACTTC. Amino acid sequence: CASSSGTGEGETQYF.

The chain joins TRBV7-9 to TRBJ2-1; D gene uncertain. The CDR3 is 14 amino acids. Trimming took 1 base from V and 4 from J, leaving 8 bases between them. Germline CDR1 reads SEHNR; CDR2 reads FQNEAQ (reference sequence). Here the CDR3 reads CASSLGSEYNEQFF. The DNA of the CDR3 is TGTGCCAGCAGCTTAGGGTCGGAGTACAATGAGCAGTTCTTC.

The chain recombines TRBV21-1 with TRBJ1-4. TRBV21-1 is designated a pseudogene. This CDR3 region has 19 residues. The chain's CDR3 is CASSKLRNRRLNRGEKLFF. The CDR3 DNA follows: TGTGCCAGCAGCAAACTTCGAAATAGGCGGCTCAATAGAGGTGAAAAACTGTTTTTT.

The chain links TRBV19 to TRBJ2-3; 11 bases are a match to TRBD1. Trimming cost V 3 bases and J 4 bases; bases outside gene matches: 0. The germline CDR1 and CDR2 sequences are LNHDA and SQIVND (reference sequence). This CDR3 comprises 14 residues. CDR3 sequence (DNA): TGTGCCAGTAGTATGGGACAGGGGGCAGATACGCAGTATTTT. It encodes CASSMGQGADTQYF. Full variable domain (remainder filled in from reference TRBV19 and TRBJ2-3): DGGITQSPKYLFRKEGQNVTLSCEQNLNHDAMYWYRQDPGQGLRLIYYSQIVNDFQKGDIAEGYSVSREKKESFPLTVTSAQKNPTAFYLCASSMGQGADTQYFGPGTRLTVL.

The CDR3 region has the DNA TGCGCCAGCAGCTTATTAGCGGAACTCACAGATACGCAGTATTTT. This codes for CASSLLAELTDTQYF. The V call is TRBV5-1, the J call TRBJ2-3, with a tentative D call TRBD2 (6 bases). Germline CDR1 SGHRS, CDR2 YFSETQ. This CDR3 region has 15 residues. V gave up 2 bases and J gave up 2 bases, with 12 bases separating them.

This clone was seen a few times. The gene calls are TRBV28 and TRBJ2-2, with 10 bases fitting TRBD2. V lost 6 bases to trimming and J lost 4 bases; unmatched junction nucleotides: 2. The CDR3 sequence is 14 residues long. Germline loops: CDR1 MDHEN, CDR2 SYDVKM. CDR3 DNA sequence: TGTGCCAGCAGCCTAGCGGGAGTCACCGGGGAGCTGTTTTTT. This codes for CASSLAGVTGELFF.

The CDR3 reads CASTTSGTGGGKLFF. CDR3 DNA: TGTGCCAGCACTACATCGGGGACAGGGGGCGGAAAACTGTTTTTT. This chain uses TRBV27 with TRBJ1-4; 12 positions agree with TRBD1. V was clipped by 7 bases and J by 10 bases; unmatched bases: 10. Per the germline V gene, CDR1 is MNHEY and CDR2 is SMNVEV (reference sequence). CDR3 length equals 15 residues.

The rearrangement uses TRBV12-5 and TRBJ2-1; 7 nucleotides line up with TRBD2. There are 17 residues in the CDR3. Trimming removed 0 bases from V and 3 bases from J; junction bases left unmatched: 8. The germline CDR1 and CDR2 sequences are LGHNT and FRNRAP. Written as DNA, the CDR3 is TGTGCTAGTGGTTTGGTAAGGGGCGGGAGCCTCTACAATGAGCAGTTCTTC. It translates to CASGLVRGGSLYNEQFF.

The V call is TRBV19, the J call TRBJ2-1; D is unclear. CDR1 and CDR2 from the germline V gene are LNHDA and SQIVND (reference sequence). The CDR3 contains 15 residues. The ends were cut back, 4 bases at V and 4 bases at J, with 14 bases in the middle. CDR3 sequence reads: CASSSERIMYNEQFF. The CDR3 region has the DNA TGTGCCAGTAGTAGTGAGAGAATTATGTACAATGAGCAGTTCTTC.

The chain links TRBV7-2 to TRBJ2-7, with D possibly matching TRBD2 (7 bases). V lost 2 bases and J lost 0, with 11 bases in between. This CDR3 comprises 15 residues. CDR1 and CDR2 from the germline V gene are SGHTA and FQGNSA. Written as DNA, the CDR3 is TGTGCCAGCAGCTTATACGGGGGGCCCTCCTACGAGCAGTACTTC. This codes for CASSLYGGPSYEQYF.

This CDR3 reads CASSPTSGQDSYEQYF. As DNA, the CDR3 is TGTGCCAGCAGCCCTACCTCGGGACAGGACTCCTACGAGCAGTACTTC. The rearrangement uses TRBV7-6 and TRBJ2-5; 8 bases align to TRBD1. The J call is doubtful: the DNA matches TRBJ2-7 better. The CDR3 has 16 amino acids. The V gene's germline CDR1 is SGHVS and CDR2 FNYEAQ.

This clone was detected once. Germline and junction disagree at one end, which may indicate a read error. The rearrangement links TRBV6-5 to TRBJ1-2; 7 nucleotides agree with TRBD1. Germline loops: CDR1 MNHEY, CDR2 SVGAGI. The CDR3 consists of 15 residues. CDR3 bases: TGTGCCAGCAGTTACGCGCCCGACAGGGCGGAGGGCTACCCCTTC. Translated, it gives CASSYAPDRAEGYPF.

Comments on this clone: Relative to the germline gene, one junction end is altered; a read error may explain this. This chain uses TRBV7-7 with TRBJ2-3; D perhaps matches TRBD2 (5 bases). CDR3 length: 15 amino acids. Germline V gene sequence: CDR1 SSHAT, CDR2 FNYEAQ (reference sequence). The chain's CDR3 is CASSLGGPSTDTQYF. The CDR3 nucleotides are TGTGCTAGCAGCTTAGGAGGCCCTAGCACAGATACGCAGTATTTT.

This clone appeared once. This chain connects TRBV5-4 to TRBJ1-6, with TRBD1 as a possible D gene (6 bases). Per the germline V gene, CDR1 is SGHNT and CDR2 is YYREEE (reference sequence). V was trimmed by 4 bases and J by 6 bases, leaving 8 bases between them. The CDR3 loop spans 13 amino acids. CDR3 amino acids: CASSPDSNSPLHF. The CDR3 DNA is TGTGCCAGCAGCCCGGACAGTAATTCACCCCTCCACTTT. The whole variable domain, remainder taken from reference TRBV5-4 and TRBJ1-6, is ETGVTQSPTHLIKTRGQQVTLRCSSQSGHNTVSWYQQALGQGPQFIFQYYREEENGRGNFPPRFSGLQFPNYSSELNVNALELDDSALYLCASSPDSNSPLHFGNGTRLTVT.

V usage is TRBV5-1 and J usage is TRBJ2-5; no reliable D call. CDR3 length: 12 residues. The ends were cut back, 4 bases at V and 3 bases at J, with 7 bases in the middle. Germline V lookup: CDR1 SGHRS, CDR2 YFSETQ. The CDR3 sequence: CASSRSEETQYF. CDR3 bases: TGCGCCAGCAGCCGCTCAGAAGAGACCCAGTACTTC.

This clone was recorded only once. The J gene is TRBJ1-3, the V gene TRBV5-4; D might be TRBD1 (5 bases). The CDR3 runs to 13 residues. From germline, CDR1 is SGHNT and CDR2 YYREEE (reference sequence). Trimming left V 0 bases short and J 7 bases short, with 8 bases between. The DNA for the CDR3 is TGTGCCAGCAGCTTGGCGGGGGGTAACACCATATATTTT. Translated: CASSLAGGNTIYF.

The chain has TRBV4-1 and TRBJ2-1; 7 bases align to TRBD2. The CDR3 is made up of 15 amino acids. Trimming at V came to 4 bases and at J to 3 bases, leaving 6 bases not matched to a gene. Germline CDR1 is MGHRA and CDR2 is YSYEKL. The CDR3 nucleotides read TGCGCCAGCAGCCGTCTGGGCGGGAGCTACAATGAGCAGTTCTTC. It is translated as CASSRLGGSYNEQFF.

This chain connects TRBV6-5 to TRBJ2-7; D gene uncertain. The V and J ends lost 6 bases and 6 bases respectively, with 15 bases between them. There are 13 residues in the CDR3. Germline CDR1 reads MNHEY; CDR2 reads SVGAGI. The CDR3 DNA follows: TGTGCCAGCAGCCCTAATAGACCGGGCGAGCAGTACTTC. Translating gives CASSPNRPGEQYF.

The rearrangement uses TRBV18 and TRBJ1-4, with 8 positions matching TRBD1. Germline V gene sequence: CDR1 KGHSH, CDR2 LQKENI. The V segment lost 2 bases and the J segment 7 bases; nucleotides outside the gene matches: 9. The CDR3 has 16 amino acids. The CDR3 nucleotides are TGTGCCAGCTCACCAAGGATGGCAGGGGGCGTTGAAAAACTGTTTTTT. It encodes CASSPRMAGGVEKLFF. Based on the CDR3 plus reference TRBV18 and TRBJ1-4, the full variable domain is NAGVMQNPRHLVRRRGQEARLRCSPMKGHSHVYWYRQLPEEGLKFMVYLQKENIIDESGMPKERFSAEFPKEGPSILRIQQVVRGDSAAYFCASSPRMAGGVEKLFFGSGTQLSVL.